This passage covers 26 T cell receptor beta chains from one sample sequenced in a study of CD8 T cells in ankylosing spondylitis. TCRdb redid the calling of the 5' RACE reads with MiXCR, one entry per CDR3 protein. The data hold about 140,000 distinct CDR3 sequences, with about a third observed a single time. Input material: synovial fluid, either unsorted or a sorted T cell fraction (not recorded which). Receptors were obtained from a male donor with ankylosing spondylitis.

This clonotype was recorded a few times. The gene calls are TRBV20-1 and TRBJ2-5; D may correspond to TRBD1 or TRBD2 (5 bases each). The ends were cut back, 3 bases at V and 5 bases at J, with 10 bases in the middle. The CDR3 contains 12 residues. Per the germline V gene, CDR1 is DFQATT and CDR2 is SNEGSKA (reference sequence). The CDR3: CSASPGTETQYF. CDR3 sequence (DNA): TGCAGTGCTAGCCCCGGGACGGAGACCCAGTACTTC.

This clonotype appeared many times. This chain joins TRBV7-2 and TRBJ1-2, with D possibly TRBD1 on 6 matching bases. The CDR3 is 13 residues long. Germline V lookup: CDR1 SGHTA, CDR2 FQGNSA. V dropped 5 bases and J dropped 2 bases, with 9 bases sitting between them. The CDR3 sequence is CASSPGTNYGYTF. The CDR3 DNA is TGTGCCAGCAGCCCCGGGACAAACTATGGCTACACCTTC.

This clonotype has a count of ten or more. V gene TRBV28 combines with J gene TRBJ2-6; TRBD1 matches at 8 bases. V trimming: 6 bases; J trimming: 0 bases; junction bases outside the gene matches: 13. Germline lookup yields CDR1 MDHEN and CDR2 SYDVKM. The CDR3 sequence is 19 residues long. In DNA form, the CDR3 reads TGTGCCAGCAGAGCAGGACAGGGCGGGGCACTCTCTGGGGCCAACGTCCTGACTTTC. Protein sequence: CASRAGQGGALSGANVLTF.

The chain couples TRBV12-3 or TRBV12-4 to TRBJ2-4; 11 bases map to TRBD1. The V segment lost 6 bases and the J segment 1 base; nucleotides outside the gene matches: 17. The length of the CDR3 is 20 residues. The CDR3 is CASSPQTGTGGLAAKNIQYF. CDR3 bases: TGTGCCAGCAGCCCCCAAACCGGGACAGGGGGATTAGCGGCCAAAAACATTCAGTACTTC.

This clonotype was counted once. The chain is built from TRBV3-1 and TRBJ2-7; D ambiguous. The V gene lost 2 bases and the J gene lost 7 bases, with 12 bases spanning the gap. This CDR3 is 13 amino acids long. In germline, CDR1 is LGHDT, CDR2 YNNKEL (reference sequence). The CDR3 DNA follows: TGTGCCAGCAGCCAAATGAGGATCGGGGAGCAGTACTTC. Residues: CASSQMRIGEQYF.

The genes are TRBV7-2 and TRBJ2-5; unclear D gene. The CDR3 extends over 15 amino acids. Germline V gene data show CDR1 as SGHTA and CDR2 as FQGNSA. V was trimmed by 0 bases and J by 5 bases, leaving 13 bases between them. CDR3 sequence reads: CASSLAGLDGETQYF. CDR3 DNA: TGTGCCAGCAGCTTAGCCGGCCTTGATGGGGAGACCCAGTACTTC.

This clonotype was counted only a few times. The J gene is TRBJ1-1, the V gene TRBV7-9, with no clear D. Trimming took off 2 bases at V and 3 bases at J, with 7 bases between the two ends. The CDR3 covers 13 residues. Germline values: CDR1 SEHNR, CDR2 FQNEAQ (reference sequence). The CDR3 spells CASSLLLDTEAFF. The CDR3 DNA sequence: TGTGCCAGCAGCTTACTACTCGACACTGAAGCTTTCTTT.

This clonotype was counted at least ten times. V usage is TRBV3-1 and J usage is TRBJ2-2; a weak D match, TRBD2 (7 bases). Trimming pared 1 base from V and 4 bases from J, leaving 10 bases between. CDR1 and CDR2 from the germline V gene are LGHDT and YNNKEL (reference sequence). There are 15 residues in the CDR3. The CDR3 DNA is TGTGCCAGCAGCCAAGTAAGGGGGGGCACCGGGGAGCTGTTTTTT. It yields the protein CASSQVRGGTGELFF.

This clonotype was seen only a few times. The rearrangement uses TRBV7-2 and TRBJ2-2; 11 bases fit TRBD2. The germline V gene encodes CDR1 SGHTA and CDR2 FQGNSA. V lost 4 bases, J lost 1 base, and 5 bases stayed unmatched. The CDR3 runs 17 residues. CDR3 in amino acids: CASSSTSGTGNTGELFF. For the CDR3, the DNA is TGTGCCAGCAGCTCGACTAGCGGGACGGGGAACACCGGGGAGCTGTTTTTT.

The J gene is TRBJ2-3, the V gene TRBV20-1; D not certain. The CDR3 runs to 13 residues. V was cut by 5 bases and J by 3 bases, with 12 bases left in between. The germline V gene encodes CDR1 DFQATT and CDR2 SNEGSKA (reference sequence). Written as DNA, the CDR3 is TGCAGTGCTCTCTTAAGGGTAACAGATACGCAGTATTTT. Protein sequence: CSALLRVTDTQYF.

This clonotype was counted a few times. The V and J genes are TRBV20-1 and TRBJ1-1; TRBD1 might be the D (5 bases). Germline CDR1 is DFQATT and CDR2 is SNEGSKA (reference sequence). V lost 5 bases and J lost 1, with 11 bases in between. The CDR3 is 13 residues long. CDR3 nucleotides: TGCAGTGCTCCCAGGGAGGGGAACACTGAAGCTTTCTTT. Translated: CSAPREGNTEAFF.

The table lists this clonotype with a few counts. V and J are TRBV6-1 and TRBJ2-3, with D perhaps matching TRBD2 (5 bases). The CDR3 has 15 amino acids. V was clipped by 10 bases and J by 5 bases, with 22 bases between them. Looked up from germline, CDR1 is MNHNS and CDR2 is SASEGT. CDR3 DNA: TGTGCCACCGGTCGAGGTGGGTCCGGAGGAGATACGCAGTATTTT. Its translation: CATGRGGSGGDTQYF.

This clonotype showed up just once. The chain joins TRBV20-1 to TRBJ1-4; 8 positions match TRBD1. V gave up 1 base and J gave up 8 bases; unmatched junction bases: 9. There are 15 residues in the CDR3. Germline values: CDR1 DFQATT, CDR2 SNEGSKA (reference sequence). In DNA, the CDR3 is TGCAGTGCTAGAGCTACAGGGGGAAGTTCGGAAAAACTGTTTTTT. Protein product: CSARATGGSSEKLFF.

The chain links TRBV6-2 or TRBV6-3 to TRBJ2-7, with 8 bases identical to TRBD2. V gave up 2 bases and J gave up 0 bases; unmatched junction bases: 0. Germline CDR1 reads MNHEY; CDR2 reads SVGEGT. The CDR3 has 14 amino acids. The DNA for the CDR3 is TGTGCCAGCAGTTACGGGACTAGCTCCTACGAGCAGTACTTC. Protein: CASSYGTSSYEQYF.

In this sample, this clonotype is medium-sized (0.01 to 0.1%). The genes are TRBV6-5 and TRBJ2-1, with 7 positions matching TRBD2. The germline V gene has CDR1 MNHEY and CDR2 SVGAGI. The length of the CDR3 is 14 residues. With V trimmed by 8 bases and J by 6 bases, 10 bases remained unmatched. The CDR3 bases are TGTGCCAGCGGGTCCGCCGGGAGGCTCAATGAGCAGTTCTTC. Protein sequence: CASGSAGRLNEQFF.

The J gene is TRBJ1-6, the V gene TRBV20-1; TRBD1 aligns across 8 bases. CDR3 size: 15 residues. V lost 5 bases, J lost 7 bases, and 10 bases stayed unmatched. The germline CDR1 and CDR2 sequences are DFQATT and SNEGSKA (reference sequence). CDR3 coding DNA: TGCAGTGCTCCCCTGTGGACAGGGCTAAATTCACCCCTCCACTTT. Translated, it gives CSAPLWTGLNSPLHF.

This clonotype was detected only once. The chain couples TRBV12-3 or TRBV12-4 to TRBJ2-5, with 10 bases fitting TRBD1. The CDR3 sequence is 14 residues long. V trimming: 5 bases; J trimming: 4 bases; junction bases outside the gene matches: 4. CDR3 loop: CASSKTGGGETQYF. DNA for the CDR3: TGTGCCAGCAGTAAGACAGGGGGCGGAGAGACCCAGTACTTC.

V is TRBV29-1 and J is TRBJ1-3; TRBD1 aligns across 7 bases. Germline trimming cut 7 bases from V and 3 bases from J; bases unmatched to any gene: 3. CDR3 size: 12 residues. The germline V gene encodes CDR1 SQVTM and CDR2 ANQGSEA. CDR3 amino acids: CSAQGIGNTIYF. The CDR3 bases are TGCAGCGCACAGGGGATTGGAAACACCATATATTTT. The variable domain in full, with the rest retrieved from reference TRBV29-1 and TRBJ1-3, is SAVISQKPSRDICQRGTSLTIQCQVDSQVTMMFWYRQQPGQSLTLIATANQGSEATYESGFVIDKFPISRPNLTFSTLTVSNMSPEDSSIYLCSAQGIGNTIYFGEGSWLTVV.

The chain uses TRBV12-3 or TRBV12-4 and TRBJ2-3; D is perhaps TRBD2 (7 bases). The CDR3 spans 16 residues. V shed 6 bases and J shed 3 bases, with 19 bases lying between them. The CDR3 nucleotides read TGTGCCAGCAGCCCCCGCCGGGGGGCCCAGACAGATACGCAGTATTTT. This codes for CASSPRRGAQTDTQYF.

The gene calls are TRBV5-1 and TRBJ2-1; tentative D call: TRBD1 (6 bases). Germline V gene lookup returns CDR1 SGHRS and CDR2 YFSETQ. The CDR3 has 16 residues. Trimming shortened V by 0 bases and J by 4 bases, and 14 bases separated the two germline ends. CDR3 DNA: TGCGCCAGCAGCTTGGCCATTACAGGGCTTTACAATGAGCAGTTCTTC. As protein: CASSLAITGLYNEQFF. The complete variable domain, with remaining parts taken from reference TRBV5-1 and TRBJ2-1, reads KAGVTQTPRYLIKTRGQQVTLSCSPISGHRSVSWYQQTPGQGLQFLFEYFSETQRNKGNFPGRFSGRQFSNSRSEMNVSTLELGDSALYLCASSLAITGLYNEQFFGPGTRLTVL.

This clonotype has a count of ten or more. The chain uses TRBV5-1 and TRBJ2-5, with 9 bases identical to TRBD2. The CDR3 sequence is 18 residues long. V was clipped by 4 bases and J by 2 bases; unmatched bases: 15. Looked up from germline, CDR1 is SGHRS and CDR2 is YFSETQ. CDR3 residues: CASSHRGLASSEQETQYF. CDR3 nucleotide sequence: TGCGCCAGCAGCCACCGCGGACTAGCGTCTTCGGAGCAAGAGACCCAGTACTTC.

In its sample, this clonotype was seen a few times. V gene TRBV29-1 combines with J gene TRBJ2-1; 11 bases are shared with TRBD1. After removal of 3 bases from V and 1 base from J, the junction contained 8 bases not matched to a gene. The germline V gene has CDR1 SQVTM and CDR2 ANQGSEA. This CDR3 region has 17 residues. The CDR3 nucleotides read TGCAGCGTTGAGGGTGTAGGGACAGGGGGGTCCTACAATGAGCAGTTCTTC. Its translation: CSVEGVGTGGSYNEQFF.

This clonotype showed up many times. The chain couples TRBV29-1 to TRBJ2-7, with TRBD1 identical over 10 bases. The trim removed 4 bases at V and 4 bases at J, leaving 4 bases unmatched. Per germline, CDR1 SQVTM and CDR2 ANQGSEA. CDR3 length: 13 amino acids. The CDR3 DNA sequence: TGCAGCGTTGCGACAGGGGGCCGGTACGAGCAGTACTTC. Translation: CSVATGGRYEQYF.

Many counts were recorded for this clonotype. This rearrangement joins TRBV13 to TRBJ1-1; 10 bases fit TRBD1. CDR3 length: 16 amino acids. Germline V gene data show CDR1 as PRHDT and CDR2 as FYEKMQ (reference sequence). V shed 5 bases, J shed 2 bases, and the junction held 8 bases outside the gene matches. The CDR3 nucleotides read TGTGCCAGCAGCACCCCCGGGACAGGGGTAAACACTGAAGCTTTCTTT. Its protein product is CASSTPGTGVNTEAFF. Supplemented by reference TRBV13 and TRBJ1-1, the full variable domain reads AAGVIQSPRHLIKEKRETATLKCYPIPRHDTVYWYQQGPGQDPQFLISFYEKMQSDKGSIPDRFSAQQFSDYHSELNMSSLELGDSALYFCASSTPGTGVNTEAFFGQGTRLTVV.

The genes are TRBV9 and TRBJ2-5; TRBD1 might be the D (5 bases). Per the germline V gene, CDR1 is SGDLS and CDR2 is YYNGEE. V lost 0 bases and J lost 5, with 14 bases in between. There are 15 residues in the CDR3. CDR3 nucleotide sequence: TGTGCCAGCAGCGTAGGGCAGGCCAGGGTCGAGACCCAGTACTTC. It encodes CASSVGQARVETQYF.

The table lists this clonotype with a few counts. The rearrangement links TRBV4-3 to TRBJ2-7; the D gene is possibly TRBD2 (6 bases). CDR1 LGHNA and CDR2 YSLEER come from the germline V gene. Trimming took off 0 bases at V and 3 bases at J, with 21 bases between the two ends. This CDR3 has 18 amino acids. CDR3 amino acids: CASSQDIARMGLYYEQYF. CDR3 nucleotides: TGCGCCAGCAGCCAAGATATCGCGAGGATGGGACTGTACTACGAGCAGTACTTC.